The 10 T cell receptor beta chains below were found in one sample sequenced in a study of post-analysis software for immune sequencing data. Included in the TCR beta cDNA libraries were unique molecular identifiers. TCRdb itself ran the PCR reads through MiXCR, one entry per CDR3 protein. The data hold approximately 730,000 distinct CDR3 sequences, with about 45% observed a single time. Study-wide findings and caveats: Five or six TRBV segments (TRBV5-6, TRBV5-1 and TRBV20-1 among them) occurred more frequently in patients than in controls.

These receptors have no known antigen. Material for sequencing was blood. The receptor source for this set is a girl aged 5-17 years with multiple sclerosis.

This clonotype was seen a few times. The V call is TRBV3-1, the J call TRBJ2-7; the D gene could be TRBD1 or TRBD2 (5 bases each). Germline CDR1 LGHDT, CDR2 YNNKEL (reference sequence). The length of the CDR3 is 18 residues. The V end was cut by 0 bases, the J end by 3 bases, with 21 bases between. CDR3 sequence: CASSQDGAISLGVYEQYF. The CDR3 DNA follows: TGTGCCAGCAGCCAAGATGGGGCGATTAGTTTGGGGGTCTACGAGCAGTACTTC.

This clonotype was seen a few times. This rearrangement joins TRBV12-3 or TRBV12-4 to TRBJ1-2; 8 nucleotides agree with TRBD1. CDR3 length: 15 amino acids. Trimming cost V 4 bases and J 1 base; bases outside gene matches: 5. The chain's CDR3 is CASSSRGRNNYGYTF. In DNA form, the CDR3 reads TGTGCCAGCAGTTCCAGGGGGCGCAATAACTATGGCTACACCTTC.

The chain couples TRBV27 to TRBJ1-2, with TRBD1 matching 7 bases. The J segment lost 4 bases and the V segment lost 4 bases, leaving 6 bases of the junction unmatched. This CDR3 region has 14 residues. CDR1 is MNHEY, CDR2 SMNVEV, per germline (reference sequence). CDR3 DNA sequence: TGTGCCAGCAGTTATGGAAGGGGGCTCTATGGCTACACCTTC. Protein: CASSYGRGLYGYTF.

The chain is built from TRBV6-6 and TRBJ1-1; 8 bases are a match to TRBD1. The CDR3 covers 12 residues. The germline CDR1 and CDR2 sequences are MNHNY and SVGAGI (reference sequence). Trimming cost V 7 bases and J 7 bases; bases outside gene matches: 5. The CDR3 is CASTSTGVEAFF. CDR3 coding DNA: TGTGCCAGCACCTCGACAGGGGTTGAAGCTTTCTTT.

A few counts support this clonotype. This chain joins TRBV15 and TRBJ2-1; TRBD2 aligns across 7 bases. J lost 3 bases, V lost 0 bases, and 8 bases had no gene match. Germline-derived CDR1 and CDR2 are LNHNV and YYDKDF (reference sequence). The CDR3 has 17 amino acids. The CDR3 sequence: CATSRDRRPSGYNEQFF. The CDR3 coding sequence is TGTGCCACCAGCAGAGATCGTCGGCCTAGCGGCTACAATGAGCAGTTCTTC.

The J gene is TRBJ2-7, the V gene TRBV20-1, with D tentatively TRBD2 (5 bases). This CDR3 is built from 17 residues. In germline, CDR1 is DFQATT, CDR2 SNEGSKA (reference sequence). Trimming cost V 6 bases and J 0 bases, with 24 bases left between them. CDR3 sequence reads: CSAPSQVATSVSYEQYF. Here the CDR3 DNA reads TGCAGTGCCCCCAGTCAGGTAGCGACATCGGTCTCCTACGAGCAGTACTTC.

The rearrangement links TRBV7-2 to TRBJ2-1; 8 positions match TRBD2. The CDR3 length is 14 residues. Germline assignment: CDR1 SGHTA and CDR2 FQGNSA. The ends lost 4 bases at V and 6 bases at J; junction bases unmatched: 5. The CDR3 DNA reads TGTGCCAGCAGCTCCAGACTAGCGTCCAATGAGCAGTTCTTC. This encodes CASSSRLASNEQFF.

V usage is TRBV7-2 and J usage is TRBJ1-2, with D unclear. CDR3 length: 13 residues. V was cut by 3 bases and J by 6 bases, with 11 bases left in between. Germline V gene lookup returns CDR1 SGHTA and CDR2 FQGNSA. The CDR3 sequence: CASSFSRQDGYTF. CDR3 in DNA: TGTGCCAGCAGCTTTTCCCGGCAGGATGGCTACACCTTC. Supplemented by reference TRBV7-2 and TRBJ1-2, the full variable domain reads GAGVSQSPSNKVTEKGKDVELRCDPISGHTALYWYRQSLGQGLEFLIYFQGNSAPDKSGLPSDRFSAERTGGSVSTLTIQRTQQEDSAVYLCASSFSRQDGYTFGSGTRLTVV.

The chain carries TRBV7-9 and TRBJ2-1; 12 bases are a match to TRBD1. This CDR3 spans 15 amino acids. The germline V gene encodes CDR1 SEHNR and CDR2 FQNEAQ (reference sequence). Germline trimming cut 4 bases from V and 7 bases from J; bases unmatched to any gene: 5. The CDR3 sequence: CASSWGQGARNEQFF. The CDR3 region has the DNA TGTGCCAGCAGCTGGGGACAGGGGGCGAGGAATGAGCAGTTCTTC.

This clonotype was seen a few times. This rearrangement joins TRBV27 to TRBJ2-5; possibly TRBD2 for D (6 bases). V lost 5 bases and J 3 bases, leaving 13 bases between the germline ends. The CDR3 is 14 amino acids. The V gene's germline CDR1 is MNHEY and CDR2 SMNVEV (reference sequence). The CDR3 bases are TGTGCCAGCAGTGACAGTTGGAGGGAAGAGACCCAGTACTTC. This codes for CASSDSWREETQYF.